This is a list of T cell receptor beta chains from one sample in a study of OX40 agonist ivuxolimab in advanced cancers. The protocol was immunoSEQ multiplex PCR, while the TCRdb copy is restricted to in-frame clones and leaves out a portion. The top ten clones hold about 0.29% of a sample with about 94,000 clones, about nine tenths of them seen once. The input for sequencing was CD4+ or CD8+ T cells sorted from blood, taken in a trial of the OX40 agonist ivuxolimab. The receptors originated from an adult with an advanced solid tumor such as melanoma, head and neck, liver or kidney cancer. Each CDR3 is given with its conserved first and last residue. D genes are given only for firm matches.

D: -; V: TRBV19; J: TRBJ2-1; CDR3: CASSMDPPGNSRLPSSYNEQFF
D: TRBD1; V: TRBV18; J: TRBJ2-6; CDR3: CASSPPVWTGAGANVLTF
D: TRBD2; V: TRBV15; J: TRBJ2-1; CDR3: CATSRDLAGPSVVF
D: -; V: TRBV5-6; J: TRBJ1-5; CDR3: CASSLAPRQPQHF
D: -; V: TRBV25-1; J: TRBJ2-2; CDR3: CASSEWVGQKNTGELFF
D: TRBD2; V: TRBV4-1; J: TRBJ2-3; CDR3: CASSPSAGGGTDTQYF
D: -; V: TRBV19; J: TRBJ2-2; CDR3: CASRAPGLHTGELFF
D: -; V: TRBV9; J: TRBJ1-6; CDR3: CASSATGNSPLHF
D: -; V: TRBV11-2; J: TRBJ2-3; CDR3: CASSRLGEKQDTQYF
D: TRBD1; V: TRBV25-1; J: TRBJ1-1; CDR3: CASSDNGRGATEAFF
D: -; V: TRBV9; J: TRBJ1-6; CDR3: CASNEGDTYNSPLHF
D: TRBD1; V: TRBV15; J: TRBJ2-1; CDR3: CATSPRDRVYNEQFF
D: -; V: TRBV27; J: TRBJ1-6; CDR3: CASSLDRGESYNSPLHF
D: TRBD2; V: TRBV5-4; J: TRBJ2-5; CDR3: CASSLPGGGQETQYF
D: -; V: TRBV10-3; J: TRBJ1-1; CDR3: CASKGKMNTEAFF
D: TRBD1; V: TRBV18; J: TRBJ2-7; CDR3: CASSLQGGGYEQYF
D: -; V: TRBV5-6; J: TRBJ2-7; CDR3: CASSLVVGEQYF
D: -; V: TRBV10-3; J: TRBJ1-1; CDR3: CAITGGFPNTEAFF
D: TRBD2; V: TRBV6-1; J: TRBJ2-3; CDR3: CASTTRGGSTDTQYF
D: -; V: TRBV6-1; J: TRBJ2-3; CDR3: CASINSGRRDTQYF
D: -; V: TRBV6-1; J: TRBJ2-3; CDR3: CATSVGSTDTQYF
D: -; V: TRBV2; J: TRBJ1-6; CDR3: CASSERDRREPLHF
D: TRBD2; V: TRBV19; J: TRBJ2-5; CDR3: CASSIGQRGRGETQYF
D: -; V: TRBV4-3; J: TRBJ2-2; CDR3: CASSQDETVRVGELFF
D: TRBD2; V: TRBV7-7; J: TRBJ2-5; CDR3: CASSLGSGGVRETQYF